These 25 T cell receptor beta chains share one sample of origin, sequenced in a study of blood T cell repertoires in COVID-19. Sequencing was performed with immunoSEQ multiplex PCR; in TCRdb, only in-frame clones are kept and a portion is missing. The repertoire has fewer than 250,000 clones, about 87% of them found once; the top ten carry under 3.5%. Source material: peripheral blood. These TCRs come from a man between 25 and 39 years old with COVID-19, enrolled during active disease.

This clone was counted a single time. This rearrangement joins TRBV3-1 (or the pseudogene TRBV3-2) to TRBJ2-1; TRBD1 agrees at 8 bases. CDR1 is LGHDT and CDR2 is YNNKEL in the germline V gene (reference sequence). This CDR3 spans 18 amino acids. The V gene end was trimmed by 3 bases and the J gene end by 0 bases; junction bases not matched to a gene: 10. The CDR3 DNA is TGTGCCAGCAGCCACGGACAGGGAATCCCGAGCTCCTACAATGAGCAGTTCTTC. Protein: CASSHGQGIPSSYNEQFF.

The V call is TRBV5-8, the J call TRBJ1-1, with TRBD1 matching 8 bases. Unmatched junction bases numbered 7, after V lost 3 bases and J lost 0 bases. CDR3 length: 16 residues. CDR1 SGHTS and CDR2 YDEGEE come from the germline V gene. Here the CDR3 DNA reads TGTGCCAGCAGCTACTGGACAGGGACCCTGAACACTGAAGCTTTCTTT. Its protein product is CASSYWTGTLNTEAFF.

This clone has a single count. The chain has TRBV5-1 and TRBJ1-1; D is unresolved. The CDR3 consists of 13 residues. V lost 5 bases and J 1 base, leaving 9 bases between the germline ends. The germline V gene has CDR1 SGHRS and CDR2 YFSETQ. CDR3 residues: CASRRAENTEAFF. The CDR3, as DNA: TGCGCCAGCAGACGTGCGGAGAACACTGAAGCTTTCTTT.

The rearrangement links TRBV5-1 to TRBJ1-2; weak D call: TRBD1 (6 bases). V lost 0 bases and J 5 bases, leaving 17 bases between the germline ends. The germline V gene encodes CDR1 SGHRS and CDR2 YFSETQ. This CDR3 comprises 16 residues. The DNA for the CDR3 is TGCGCCAGCAGCTTGGCCGAATACCAGGGGTCGTATGGCTACACCTTC. Residues: CASSLAEYQGSYGYTF.

Here the CDR3 reads CASSDSSLAGGKQYF. In DNA, the CDR3 is TGTGCCAGCAGTGACTCGAGCCTAGCGGGTGGCAAGCAGTACTTC. This rearrangement joins TRBV6-4 to TRBJ2-7, with 8 positions matching TRBD2. V was pared by 0 bases and J by 8 bases, with 9 bases of the junction left unmatched. The CDR3 is made up of 15 amino acids. Germline CDR1 and CDR2: MRHNA and SNTAGT.

As to this clone: The sample carries other DNA sequences with the same CDR3. The V and J genes are TRBV20-1 and TRBJ2-7; no clear D gene. V shed 5 bases and J shed 3 bases, with 5 bases lying between them. The CDR3 spans 10 residues. Germline V gene data show CDR1 as DFQATT and CDR2 as SNEGSKA (reference sequence). CDR3 residues: CSASSYEQYF. As DNA, the CDR3 is TGCAGTGCTTCCAGCTACGAGCAGTACTTC.

The gene calls are TRBV19 and TRBJ2-2, with D maybe TRBD1 (6 bases). The CDR3 is made up of 16 amino acids. V was trimmed by 6 bases and J by 4 bases, leaving 18 bases between them. Per the germline V gene, CDR1 is LNHDA and CDR2 is SQIVND (reference sequence). The CDR3 DNA reads as TGTGCCAGTAGGACCCTACAGGGTTGGGGCACCGGGGAGCTGTTTTTT. It encodes CASRTLQGWGTGELFF. The whole variable domain, remainder taken from reference TRBV19 and TRBJ2-2, is DGGITQSPKYLFRKEGQNVTLSCEQNLNHDAMYWYRQDPGQGLRLIYYSQIVNDFQKGDIAEGYSVSREKKESFPLTVTSAQKNPTAFYLCASRTLQGWGTGELFFGEGSRLTVL.

J is TRBJ2-3 and V is TRBV27; maybe TRBD2 (5 bases). The CDR3 is 15 amino acids. Germline CDR1 MNHEY, CDR2 SMNVEV (reference sequence). Trimming removed 5 bases from V and 0 bases from J, with 12 bases in between. The CDR3 protein is CASSPRAASTDTQYF. CDR3 nucleotide sequence: TGTGCCAGCAGTCCGCGGGCAGCAAGCACAGATACGCAGTATTTT.

Concerning this clone itself: Other DNA sequences from this sample encode an identical CDR3 as well. This chain connects TRBV18 to TRBJ1-5, with D unclear. V lost 3 bases and J lost 4, with 7 bases in between. Germline V CDR1 and CDR2: KGHSH, LQKENI. This CDR3 contains 13 residues. The CDR3 reads CASSPGENQPQHF. The CDR3 DNA follows: TGTGCCAGCTCACCCGGGGAGAATCAGCCCCAGCATTTT. Complete variable domain (other parts from reference TRBV18 and TRBJ1-5): NAGVMQNPRHLVRRRGQEARLRCSPMKGHSHVYWYRQLPEEGLKFMVYLQKENIIDESGMPKERFSAEFPKEGPSILRIQQVVRGDSAAYFCASSPGENQPQHFGDGTRLSIL.

The CDR3 here is CSVDDRGDGYTF. CDR3 sequence (DNA): TGCAGCGTTGATGACAGGGGTGATGGCTACACCTTC. The chain employs TRBV29-1 and TRBJ1-2; 8 bases line up with TRBD1. The CDR3 spans 12 residues. Germline V gene lookup returns CDR1 SQVTM and CDR2 ANQGSEA. The junction had 3 bases not matched to a gene; V was cut back by 3 bases and J by 6 bases.

The chain is built from TRBV28 and TRBJ1-2; D unclear. This CDR3 is built from 14 residues. CDR1 and CDR2 from the germline V gene are MDHEN and SYDVKM. The V end was cut by 1 base, the J end by 0 bases, with 6 bases between. Here the CDR3 reads CASSLLTSNYGYTF. The CDR3 nucleotides are TGTGCCAGCAGTTTATTAACTTCTAACTATGGCTACACCTTC.

This clone was recorded only once. The J gene is TRBJ2-7, the V gene TRBV4-2; 7 bases are shared with TRBD1. Germline assignment: CDR1 LGHNA and CDR2 YNFKEQ. The CDR3 contains 16 residues. The V gene end was trimmed by 4 bases and the J gene end by 8 bases; junction bases not matched to a gene: 17. The CDR3 here is CASSPITGTESTKQYF. The CDR3 DNA reads TGTGCCAGCAGCCCTATAACCGGGACAGAGTCTACGAAGCAGTACTTC.

The gene calls are TRBV11-2 and TRBJ2-1; possible D gene TRBD1, 6 bases. Per the germline V gene, CDR1 is SGHAT and CDR2 is FQNNGV. The CDR3 is made up of 17 amino acids. V dropped 5 bases and J dropped 0 bases, with 17 bases sitting between them. The CDR3 DNA reads TGTGCCAGCAGCGAGGGACAAGCCACCTCCTCCTACAATGAGCAGTTCTTC. Protein: CASSEGQATSSYNEQFF. The whole variable domain, filled in from reference TRBV11-2 and TRBJ2-1, reads EAGVAQSPRYKIIEKRQSVAFWCNPISGHATLYWYQQILGQGPKLLIQFQNNGVVDDSQLPKDRFSAERLKGVDSTLKIQPAKLEDSAVYLCASSEGQATSSYNEQFFGPGTRLTVL.

The V gene is TRBV11-3, the J gene TRBJ2-1, with TRBD1 identical over 10 bases. With V trimmed by 1 base and J by 2 bases, 5 bases remained unmatched. CDR1 SGHNT and CDR2 YENEEA come from the germline V gene. This CDR3 region has 17 residues. In nucleotides, the CDR3 is TGTGCCAGCAGCTTAGGGACAGGGGGGCAACCCTACAATGAGCAGTTCTTC. Protein sequence: CASSLGTGGQPYNEQFF. The variable domain in full, with the rest retrieved from reference TRBV11-3 and TRBJ2-1, is EAGVVQSPRYKIIEKKQPVAFWCNPISGHNTLYWYLQNLGQGPELLIRYENEEAVDDSQLPKDRFSAERLKGVDSTLKIQPAELGDSAVYLCASSLGTGGQPYNEQFFGPGTRLTVL.

The V call is TRBV10-3, the J call TRBJ2-7; 10 bases are shared with TRBD2. Germline V CDR1 and CDR2: ENHRY, SYGVKD. This CDR3 contains 14 residues. With V trimmed by 6 bases and J by 5 bases, 7 bases remained unmatched. The DNA for the CDR3 is TGTGCCATCAGGAGCGGACTAGCGGCCAACGAGCAGTACTTC. It yields the protein CAIRSGLAANEQYF.

CDR3 in DNA: TGCGCCAGCACTTCTGGAGCGGGAGACTATAATTCACCCCTCCACTTT. It codes for CASTSGAGDYNSPLHF. This chain connects TRBV5-1 to TRBJ1-6; D gene unclear. CDR1 is SGHRS and CDR2 is YFSETQ in the germline V gene. The CDR3 has 16 residues. Between the trimmed V and J ends, which lost 6 bases and 3 bases, there was a span of 16 bases.

This clone has only one observation. V gene TRBV18 combines with J gene TRBJ1-1, with TRBD1 identical over 7 bases. V gave up 5 bases and J gave up 1 base; unmatched junction bases: 13. Looked up from germline, CDR1 is KGHSH and CDR2 is LQKENI. CDR3 length: 17 amino acids. The CDR3 nucleotides are TGTGCCAGCTCAAAGCAGACAGGGATGTCAGGGAACACTGAAGCTTTCTTT. This gives the protein CASSKQTGMSGNTEAFF.

The genes are TRBV5-1 and TRBJ1-1; D uncertain. Germline V gene data show CDR1 as SGHRS and CDR2 as YFSETQ. This CDR3 is built from 12 residues. Trimming took off 4 bases at V and 2 bases at J, with 6 bases between the two ends. CDR3 loop: CASSATNTEAFF. DNA of the CDR3: TGCGCCAGCAGCGCGACTAACACTGAAGCTTTCTTT.

V usage is TRBV27 and J usage is TRBJ1-2; D possibly corresponds to TRBD1 (6 bases). V was shortened by 4 bases and J by 4 bases, with 10 bases between the two germline ends. Germline V gene sequence: CDR1 MNHEY, CDR2 SMNVEV (reference sequence). This CDR3 spans 13 amino acids. DNA for the CDR3: TGTGCCAGCAGTTATACAGGGTCCTATGGCTACACCTTC. This codes for CASSYTGSYGYTF.

In DNA, the CDR3 is TGTGCCATCAGCCCGAGCAATGAGCAGTTCTTC. It translates to CAISPSNEQFF. The chain uses TRBV10-3 and TRBJ2-1; D uncertain. Germline-derived CDR1 and CDR2 are ENHRY and SYGVKD. The CDR3 spans 11 residues. The ends were cut back, 6 bases at V and 6 bases at J, with 6 bases in the middle.

V gene TRBV6-5 combines with J gene TRBJ1-5; 11 nucleotides align to TRBD1. The V segment lost 8 bases and the J segment 5 bases; nucleotides outside the gene matches: 5. Germline V gene data show CDR1 as MNHEY and CDR2 as SVGAGI. The CDR3 runs to 14 residues. The CDR3 loop reads CASVPGQGDQPQHF. CDR3 nucleotides: TGTGCCAGCGTCCCGGGACAGGGGGATCAGCCCCAGCATTTT.

This sequence joins TRBV11-1 and TRBJ1-1; 7 bases line up with TRBD1. Germline assignment: CDR1 SGHAT and CDR2 FQDESV (reference sequence). Trimming removed 5 bases from V and 2 bases from J; junction bases left unmatched: 8. This CDR3 is 15 amino acids long. This chain's CDR3 is CASSPRDRSNTEAFF. The CDR3 nucleotides are TGTGCCAGCAGCCCCCGGGACAGATCTAACACTGAAGCTTTCTTT.

The CDR3 nucleotides read TGTGCCAGCAGCCAACGGAGCGGCTCCTACGAGCAGTACTTC. Encoded protein: CASSQRSGSYEQYF. This chain connects TRBV3-1 (or the pseudogene TRBV3-2) to TRBJ2-7, with a possible D match to TRBD2 (5 bases). Germline values: CDR1 LGHDT, CDR2 YNNKEL (reference sequence). The V and J ends lost 2 bases and 0 bases respectively, with 8 bases between them. This CDR3 spans 14 amino acids.

This rearrangement joins TRBV10-3 to TRBJ1-1; 9 bases fit TRBD1. The CDR3 covers 15 residues. Germline V lookup: CDR1 ENHRY, CDR2 SYGVKD. The V and J ends lost 8 bases and 5 bases, in that order; junction bases with no gene match: 12. This CDR3 reads CAIVPSTGTGTEAFF. CDR3 coding DNA: TGTGCCATCGTGCCTTCGACAGGGACAGGGACTGAAGCTTTCTTT.

The chain links TRBV11-2 to TRBJ2-1; D unresolved. This CDR3 has 17 residues. With 0 bases removed from V and 0 bases from J, the gap between germline ends came to 12 bases. Germline V gene lookup returns CDR1 SGHAT and CDR2 FQNNGV. This CDR3 is CASSLDSFASSYNEQFF. DNA for the CDR3: TGTGCCAGCAGCTTAGACTCGTTTGCTAGCTCCTACAATGAGCAGTTCTTC.